This TCR beta chain was recorded in a study of T cell responses to AZD1222 COVID-19 vaccine. Points from the study as a whole: Vaccine-associated CD4 TCRs spanned spike, dominant at 160-218 and 743-854. Spike-specific TCR depth and breadth grew after two AZD1222 doses.

The CDR3 loop spans 14 amino acids. J lost 3 bases, V lost 4 bases, and 3 bases had no gene match. Looked up from germline, CDR1 is LGHNA and CDR2 is YSLEER. TCRdb keeps only in-frame clones here, not all; method: immunoSEQ multiplex PCR. The table includes 130,000 or so clones, 92% detected once. Note on this clone: Its target is not known.

V usage is TRBV4-3 and J usage is TRBJ1-1; 9 nucleotides line up with TRBD1. Sequenced here: peripheral blood, sampled on day 0 of AZD1222 vaccination. This TCR was recovered from an adult in good health. Here the CDR3 reads CASSLRTGDTEAFF. The CDR3 nucleotides are TGCGCCAGCAGCCTTCGGACAGGGGACACTGAAGCTTTCTTT.